This record covers a single T cell receptor beta chain. What it binds is unknown. TCRdb's table, derived via immunoSEQ multiplex PCR, lists solely in-frame clones and lacks some. The data show just over 35,000 clones, approximately 88% seen once. The CDR3 length is 15 residues. Germline V gene data show CDR1 as LNHNV and CDR2 as YYDKDF (reference sequence). V shed 0 bases and J shed 3 bases, with 12 bases lying between them. These data are taken from a study of PD-L1 blockade in urothelial cancer. Study-wide points: The study found that durable-benefit patients expanded tumor-associated blood clones more at 3 weeks.

Time point denoted: peripheral blood 6 weeks after treatment start. The receptor was isolated from a man aged 35 to 55 with urothelial cancer. The chain has TRBV15 and TRBJ2-7, with no clear D. The material sequenced was PBMCs, taken around atezolizumab (anti-PD-L1) treatment. The CDR3 DNA sequence: TGTGCCACCAGCAGAGATTGGGCCGCTCGCTACGAGCAGTACTTC. Translation: CATSRDWAARYEQYF. Full variable domain (outside the CDR3, taken from reference TRBV15 and TRBJ2-7): DAMVIQNPRYQVTQFGKPVTLSCSQTLNHNVMYWYQQKSSQAPKLLFHYYDKDFNNEADTPDNFQSRRPNTSFCFLDIRSPGLGDTAMYLCATSRDWAARYEQYFGPGTRLTVT.